Listed below are T cell receptor beta chains from one sample, sequenced in a study of early T cells in non-severe SARS-CoV-2 infection. Each CDR3 protein gets one entry after TCRdb re-called the 5' RACE reads with MiXCR. The sample yields roughly 40,000 distinct CDR3 sequences, around 6.1% seen once. The source material was whole blood. These receptor sequences come from an adult who was a healthcare worker with PCR-confirmed SARS-CoV-2 infection or an uninfected control (not recorded which). The CDR3 runs from the conserved cysteine through the conserved F or W.

v_call cdr3_aa
TRBV6-5 CASSYSARGPSGANVLTF
TRBV18 CASSPPYPYSSYEQYF
TRBV28 CASRPSIRTYGYTF
TRBV6-5 CASRMGLAGTDTQYF
TRBV6-1 CASSEGGQLNIQYF
TRBV11-2 CASSLEGTDRNYGYTF
TRBV7-2 CASSILTVNTGELFF
TRBV18 CASSRRTGEAQYF
TRBV5-1 CASSLEYRAAEAFF
TRBV6-5 CASSAFGTQYF
TRBV20-1 CSARSRQGQETQYF
TRBV5-1 CASSSGQVSYNEQFF
TRBV10-3 CAIRAAGGLDTQYF
TRBV5-6 CASSYGQGADTQYF
TRBV10-3 CAITGDTDTQYF
TRBV5-1 CASRAGTVFGETQYF
TRBV20-1 CSASRASYNSPLHF
TRBV6-5 CASSDSGETDTQYF
TRBV20-1 CSARAREIGELFF
TRBV6-5 CASSYSGTGGGYGYTF
TRBV5-1 CASSLVFESDGYTF
TRBV5-5 CASSFSDRSYEQYF
TRBV12-2 CASRPQRGAKNIQYF
TRBV29-1 CSVERHPNTEAFF
TRBV18 CASSRSPPRGTDTQYF
TRBV7-9 CASSLGSHFTDTQYF
TRBV10-3 CAISVASAETQYF
TRBV15 CATSRDLPGQGLPLHF
TRBV24-1 CATNSGPEEDYGYTF
TRBV11-2 CASSLGGPMTGELFF
TRBV27 CASSPRGPQEEQYF
TRBV4-1 CASSQDPGGARVGNEQFF
TRBV7-2 CASSLEVRSTDTQYF
TRBV20-1 CSARTGYEQYF
TRBV18 CASSPPRPGLREETQYF
TRBV20-1 CSVIMNTEAFF
TRBV12-3/TRBV12-4 CASSFAQSLSAGTSTGELFF
TRBV7-9 CASSSAGVWGINEQFF
TRBV7-2 CASSLDRGLGQPQHF
TRBV11-2 CASSLDMRGGSYNEQFF
TRBV7-7 CASSLEFGGELFF
TRBV12-3/TRBV12-4 CASRAVPGAAGELFF
TRBV5-1 CASSLVGQDTEAFF
TRBV9 CASSVAPRELSPLHF
TRBV7-2 CASSRRDSFGTEAFF
TRBV28 CASSFYLWDGYTF
TRBV2 CASSEGWDHSYNEQFF
TRBV7-3 CASSQGLAYNEQFF
TRBV5-4 CASSGRTGQTEAFF